The subject of this entry is one T cell receptor (beta chain). The data originate from a study of cytomegalovirus exposure and HLA in healthy donors. V shed 7 bases and J 3 bases; nucleotides not matched to a gene: 7. Germline V gene sequence: CDR1 SQVTM, CDR2 ANQGSEA. The CDR3 spans 13 residues. The repertoire was sequenced with immunoSEQ multiplex PCR; TCRdb's copy has only in-frame clones and lacks some. The data contain tens of thousands of clones, about 92% of them singletons. The V and J genes are TRBV29-1 and TRBJ1-2; TRBD1 aligns across 8 bases. Sequenced sample: PBMCs. This receptor was identified in a woman between 18 and 30 years old in good health and CMV-seronegative. The CDR3 spells CSASPGQDYGYTF. Written as DNA, the CDR3 is TGCAGCGCATCCCCGGGACAGGACTATGGCTACACCTTC.